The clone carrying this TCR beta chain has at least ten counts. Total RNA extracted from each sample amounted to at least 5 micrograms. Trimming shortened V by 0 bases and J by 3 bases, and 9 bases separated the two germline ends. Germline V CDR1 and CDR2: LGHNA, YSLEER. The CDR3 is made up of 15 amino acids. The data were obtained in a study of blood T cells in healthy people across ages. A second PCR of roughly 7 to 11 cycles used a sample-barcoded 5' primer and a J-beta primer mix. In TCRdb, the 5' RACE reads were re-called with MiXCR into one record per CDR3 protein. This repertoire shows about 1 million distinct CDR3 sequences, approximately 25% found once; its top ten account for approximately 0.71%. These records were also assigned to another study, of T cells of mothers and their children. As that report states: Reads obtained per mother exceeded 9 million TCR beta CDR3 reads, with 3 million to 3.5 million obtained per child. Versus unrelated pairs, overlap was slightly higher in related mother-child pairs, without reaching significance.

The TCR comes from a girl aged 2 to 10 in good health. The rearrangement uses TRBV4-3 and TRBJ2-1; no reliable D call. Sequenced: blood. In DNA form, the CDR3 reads TGCGCCAGCAGCCAAGAGACTGGATTCTACAATGAGCAGTTCTTC. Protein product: CASSQETGFYNEQFF.